Listed here is a single TCR beta chain. Its target is unknown. The data are from a study of cytomegalovirus exposure and HLA in healthy donors. Turning to the study itself: Counted in an early data release were tens of millions of unique TCRs from HLA-typed donors. General study points: Across donors, presence/absence analyses took sequencing depth to be roughly uniform. Association with HLA alleles at 0.05 false discovery rate was found for 16,951 TCR beta sequences in a later analysis.

Unrecorded immune exposures were likely, despite nominal health at sampling. V was cut by 3 bases and J by 7 bases, with 16 bases left in between. CDR1 and CDR2 from the germline V gene are LNHDA and SQIVND (reference sequence). CDR3 length: 15 amino acids. Both 60 Vbeta primers and 13 Jbeta primers went into the PCR. The protocol was immunoSEQ multiplex PCR, while the TCRdb copy is restricted to in-frame clones and leaves out a portion. The profile shows around 160,000 clones, roughly 71% of them singletons. The sequence was collected from a male donor in good health and CMV-seropositive. What was sequenced was PBMCs. The rearrangement uses TRBV19 and TRBJ1-3; D is ambiguous. The CDR3 spells CASSMETLTGNTIYF. As DNA, the CDR3 is TGTGCCAGTAGTATGGAAACGCTCACGGGGAACACCATATATTTT.